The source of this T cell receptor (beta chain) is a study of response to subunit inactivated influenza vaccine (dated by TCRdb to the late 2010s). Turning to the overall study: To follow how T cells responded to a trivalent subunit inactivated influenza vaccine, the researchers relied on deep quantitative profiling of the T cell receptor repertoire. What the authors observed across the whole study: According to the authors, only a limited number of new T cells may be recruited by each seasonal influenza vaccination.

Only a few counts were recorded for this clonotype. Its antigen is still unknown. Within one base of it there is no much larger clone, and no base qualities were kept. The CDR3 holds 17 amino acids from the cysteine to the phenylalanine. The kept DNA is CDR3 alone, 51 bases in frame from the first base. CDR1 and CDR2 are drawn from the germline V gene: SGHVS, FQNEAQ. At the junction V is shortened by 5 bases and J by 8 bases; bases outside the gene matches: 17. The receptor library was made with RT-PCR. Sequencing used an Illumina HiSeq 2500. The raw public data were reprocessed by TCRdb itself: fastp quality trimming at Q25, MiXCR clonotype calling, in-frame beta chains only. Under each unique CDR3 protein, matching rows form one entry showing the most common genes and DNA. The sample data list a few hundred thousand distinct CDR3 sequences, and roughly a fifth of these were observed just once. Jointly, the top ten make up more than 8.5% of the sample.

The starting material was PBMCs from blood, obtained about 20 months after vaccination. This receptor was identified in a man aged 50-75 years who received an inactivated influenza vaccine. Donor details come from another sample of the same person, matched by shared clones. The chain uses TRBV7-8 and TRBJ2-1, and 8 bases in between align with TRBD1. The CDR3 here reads CASSINGLDRGFDEQFF. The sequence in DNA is TGTGCCAGCAGCATAAATGGCCTTGACAGGGGCTTCGATGAGCAGTTCTTC.